The 27 T cell receptor beta chains below come from one sample, sequenced in a study of CD8 T cell repertoires and HIV-1 epitope variants. TCRdb's table, derived via immunoSEQ multiplex PCR, lists solely in-frame clones and lacks some. Of about 95,000 clones listed, roughly four fifths are singletons. Specimen: uncultured baseline CD8+ T cells from peripheral blood mononuclear cells (PBMCs). All receptors come from a male donor with HIV.

The chain joins TRBV11-3 to TRBJ2-1; no definite D call. Looked up from germline, CDR1 is SGHNT and CDR2 is YENEEA. CDR3 length equals 12 residues. The V gene lost 2 bases and the J gene lost 4 bases, with 3 bases spanning the gap. This CDR3 reads CASSLIYNEQFF. As DNA, the CDR3 is TGTGCCAGCAGCTTAATATACAATGAGCAGTTCTTC.

The chain joins TRBV7-2 to TRBJ2-7, with TRBD1 identical over 8 bases. The CDR3 has 15 residues. The trim removed 0 bases at V and 6 bases at J, leaving 7 bases unmatched. Looked up from germline, CDR1 is SGHTA and CDR2 is FQGNSA. The CDR3 protein is CASSLAVQGASEQYF. CDR3 DNA: TGTGCCAGCAGCTTAGCCGTGCAGGGGGCTTCCGAGCAGTACTTC.

The V call is TRBV28, the J call TRBJ2-6; 10 bases are a match to TRBD2. Germline trimming cut 2 bases from V and 0 bases from J; bases unmatched to any gene: 4. The CDR3 is made up of 18 amino acids. Germline V gene sequence: CDR1 MDHEN, CDR2 SYDVKM. The CDR3 coding sequence is TGTGCCAGCAGTTTAGTTAGCGGGGGGATCTCTGGGGCCAACGTCCTGACTTTC. Translating gives CASSLVSGGISGANVLTF.

This sequence joins TRBV10-3 and TRBJ2-5; the match to TRBD1 covers 7 bases. Trimming took 9 bases from V and 5 from J; bases not matched to a gene: 12. CDR1 is ENHRY and CDR2 is SYGVKD in the germline V gene. The CDR3 contains 14 residues. Here the CDR3 reads CAMGAGGFEETQYF. The CDR3 nucleotides read TGTGCCATGGGGGCAGGGGGTTTTGAGGAGACCCAGTACTTC.

The V call is TRBV7-2, the J call TRBJ2-1; D unclear. Germline V gives CDR1 SGHTA, CDR2 FQGNSA. This CDR3 contains 16 residues. Between the trimmed V and J ends, which lost 1 base and 6 bases, there was a span of 16 bases. In nucleotides, the CDR3 is TGTGCCAGCAGCTTAGAAATGGTCGGTGCTACCAATGAGCAGTTCTTC. Encoded protein: CASSLEMVGATNEQFF.

The chain recombines TRBV5-1 with TRBJ2-7; the D is unclear. V gave up 4 bases and J gave up 5 bases, with 16 bases separating them. This CDR3 is 14 amino acids long. Germline loops: CDR1 SGHRS, CDR2 YFSETQ. CDR3 loop: CASSQAPGRNEQYF. Here the CDR3 DNA reads TGCGCCAGCAGCCAAGCCCCGGGTAGGAACGAGCAGTACTTC.

The chain recombines TRBV6-4 with TRBJ2-7, with a weak D call TRBD1 (6 bases). The CDR3 has 13 amino acids. The V gene's germline CDR1 is MRHNA and CDR2 SNTAGT. V dropped 10 bases and J dropped 0 bases, with 13 bases sitting between them. The CDR3 sequence is CANPRGDSYEQYF. DNA for the CDR3: TGTGCCAACCCCAGGGGCGACTCCTACGAGCAGTACTTC.

The rearrangement uses TRBV5-6 and TRBJ2-1; tentatively, D is TRBD2 (5 bases). CDR1 and CDR2 from the germline V gene are SGHDT and YYEEEE. The CDR3 sequence is 15 residues long. Trimming shortened V by 4 bases and J by 2 bases, and 13 bases separated the two germline ends. The CDR3 coding sequence is TGTGCCAGCAGCCCTGACGGGGTCGCCTACAATGAGCAGTTCTTC. It yields the protein CASSPDGVAYNEQFF.

Regarding this clone: The same CDR3 also results from other DNA sequences found in this sample. The chain joins TRBV7-9 to TRBJ1-6; no reliable D call. The CDR3 consists of 17 residues. Per the germline V gene, CDR1 is SEHNR and CDR2 is FQNEAQ (reference sequence). V lost 5 bases, J lost 2 bases, and 16 bases lay in between. The CDR3 loop reads CASSPRGGGPYNSPLHF. CDR3 sequence (DNA): TGTGCCAGCAGCCCAAGAGGAGGAGGGCCCTATAATTCACCCCTCCACTTT.

The gene calls are TRBV5-3 and TRBJ2-7; TRBD2 matches at 13 bases. TRBV5-3 has ORF status, its function being uncertain. The V and J ends lost 0 bases and 2 bases, in that order; junction bases with no gene match: 5. The CDR3 consists of 17 residues. The CDR3 nucleotides read TGTGCCAGAAGCTTGGGACTAGCGGGGGGTAAAGCCTACGAGCAGTACTTC. Encoded protein: CARSLGLAGGKAYEQYF.

The rearrangement uses TRBV5-1 and TRBJ2-2; 9 positions agree with TRBD2. Germline trimming cut 0 bases from V and 4 bases from J; bases unmatched to any gene: 4. From germline, CDR1 is SGHRS and CDR2 YFSETQ. The CDR3 loop spans 16 amino acids. CDR3: CASSLEIAGVTGELFF. For the CDR3, the DNA is TGCGCCAGCAGCTTGGAAATAGCGGGAGTCACCGGGGAGCTGTTTTTT.

The chain is built from TRBV30 and TRBJ2-1; the D gene is possibly TRBD2 (6 bases). This CDR3 is 13 amino acids long. V gave up 7 bases and J gave up 7 bases, with 17 bases separating them. Looked up from germline, CDR1 is GTSNPN and CDR2 is SVGIG (reference sequence). The CDR3 bases are TGTGCCTCCGGGACTTGGTTCTTGAATGAGCAGTTCTTC. Its translation: CASGTWFLNEQFF.

The chain has TRBV29-1 and TRBJ2-2; the match to TRBD1 covers 9 bases. The CDR3 has 14 amino acids. The germline CDR1 and CDR2 sequences are SQVTM and ANQGSEA. The V gene end was trimmed by 7 bases and the J gene end by 6 bases; junction bases not matched to a gene: 9. CDR3 DNA: TGCAGCGGGGGACAGGGCGCACGGGCCGGGGAGCTGTTTTTT. Translated, it gives CSGGQGARAGELFF.

The rearrangement joins TRBV7-2 to TRBJ2-2; the match to TRBD1 covers 8 bases. Looked up from germline, CDR1 is SGHTA and CDR2 is FQGNSA. J lost 3 bases, V lost 6 bases, and 6 bases had no gene match. The CDR3 has 15 residues. This CDR3 reads CASSPLGQDTGELFF. CDR3 coding DNA: TGTGCCAGCAGTCCTCTGGGACAGGACACCGGGGAGCTGTTTTTT.

V usage is TRBV28 and J usage is TRBJ2-3, with D perhaps TRBD2 (6 bases). This CDR3 is built from 16 residues. Trimming took 3 bases from V and 2 from J, leaving 15 bases between them. Germline V gives CDR1 MDHEN, CDR2 SYDVKM. Here the CDR3 reads CASSFYRDLFTDTQYF. In DNA, the CDR3 is TGTGCCAGCAGTTTTTACCGGGACTTGTTCACAGATACGCAGTATTTT.

This chain connects TRBV30 to TRBJ2-6; the D gene is possibly TRBD2 (5 bases). The germline V gene has CDR1 GTSNPN and CDR2 SVGIG (reference sequence). The CDR3 has 14 amino acids. V gave up 2 bases and J gave up 4 bases, with 9 bases separating them. The CDR3 DNA sequence: TGTGCCTGGAGTAACGGGGTCGGGGCCAACGTCCTGACTTTC. Translated, it gives CAWSNGVGANVLTF. The full variable domain, rest sourced from reference TRBV30 and TRBJ2-6, is SQTIHQWPATLVQPVGSPLSLECTVEGTSNPNLYWYRQAAGRGLQLLFYSVGIGQISSEVPQNLSASRPQDRQFILSSKKLLLSDSGFYLCAWSNGVGANVLTFGAGSRLTVL.

This clone was observed a few times. V and J are TRBV4-3 and TRBJ1-2, with no clear D. The ends were cut back, 0 bases at V and 8 bases at J, with 19 bases in the middle. The CDR3 totals 16 residues. Germline V lookup: CDR1 LGHNA, CDR2 YSLEER. The CDR3 DNA is TGCGCCAGCAGCCAAGATTTTGCGGCAGTTCTTGGCGGCTACACCTTC. Residues: CASSQDFAAVLGGYTF.

The chain combines TRBV19 with TRBJ1-2; the D is unclear. CDR3 size: 15 residues. The germline V gene encodes CDR1 LNHDA and CDR2 SQIVND (reference sequence). The V and J ends lost 7 bases and 7 bases respectively, with 22 bases between them. The CDR3 sequence is CASTPDTTPWFGYTF. In DNA, the CDR3 is TGTGCCAGTACCCCTGACACGACTCCGTGGTTTGGCTACACCTTC.

The CDR3 DNA reads as TGTGCCAGCTCACCACAGGGACAGGGTAACTATGGCTACACCTTC. This translates into CASSPQGQGNYGYTF. This chain links TRBV18 with TRBJ1-2, with 9 bases that match TRBD1. Germline CDR1 and CDR2: KGHSH and LQKENI. The V gene end was trimmed by 1 base and the J gene end by 1 base; junction bases not matched to a gene: 1. CDR3 length equals 15 residues.

The rearrangement joins TRBV28 to TRBJ2-7; D may be TRBD2 (5 bases). Deletions cut 1 base from V and 4 bases from J, with 20 bases between. CDR3 length: 17 amino acids. CDR1 is MDHEN, CDR2 SYDVKM, per germline. This chain's CDR3 is CASSLSLSTEAAYEQYF. For the CDR3, the DNA is TGTGCCAGCAGTTTATCCCTTTCGACGGAGGCCGCTTACGAGCAGTACTTC.

The chain carries TRBV7-2 and TRBJ2-1, with 7 bases aligning to TRBD2. Germline V gene sequence: CDR1 SGHTA, CDR2 FQGNSA. Trimming at V came to 1 base and at J to 6 bases, leaving 9 bases not matched to a gene. The CDR3 spans 16 residues. The CDR3 sequence: CASSLVGGIRPNEQFF. Here the CDR3 DNA reads TGTGCCAGCAGCTTAGTCGGGGGGATAAGGCCCAATGAGCAGTTCTTC.

The chain joins TRBV6-1 to TRBJ2-2; 7 bases fit TRBD2. The V gene end was trimmed by 6 bases and the J gene end by 7 bases; junction bases not matched to a gene: 5. The V gene's germline CDR1 is MNHNS and CDR2 SASEGT. The CDR3 is 13 amino acids. In DNA, the CDR3 is TGTGCCAGCAGGGGACTATACCTCGGGGAGCTGTTTTTT. Protein: CASRGLYLGELFF.

The genes are TRBV6-6 and TRBJ2-5, with unresolved D. The germline V and J ends were trimmed by 6 bases and 0 bases, with 2 bases remaining between them. The germline CDR1 and CDR2 sequences are MNHNY and SVGAGI (reference sequence). This CDR3 has 11 residues. The DNA of the CDR3 is TGTGCCAGCAGGTACCAAGAGACCCAGTACTTC. Protein product: CASRYQETQYF.

The chain is built from TRBV2 and TRBJ2-1; D is possibly TRBD2 (6 bases). The CDR3 extends over 16 amino acids. The ends were cut back, 4 bases at V and 6 bases at J, with 19 bases in the middle. Per germline, CDR1 SNHLY and CDR2 FYNNEI. CDR3: CASSVAGKGSPNEQFF. CDR3 in DNA: TGTGCCAGCAGTGTTGCGGGAAAGGGTAGCCCCAATGAGCAGTTCTTC.

The chain has TRBV28 and TRBJ1-4; D call uncertain. The CDR3 is 15 amino acids. Germline CDR1 MDHEN, CDR2 SYDVKM. Trimming cost V 5 bases and J 3 bases, with 13 bases left between them. The CDR3 DNA is TGTGCCAGCAGTAGCAGCCTGGGCCCTAATGAAAAACTGTTTTTT. Translating gives CASSSSLGPNEKLFF.

The genes are TRBV6-1 and TRBJ1-6; D gene unclear. Trimming left V 10 bases short and J 6 bases short, with 16 bases between. The CDR3 is made up of 14 amino acids. Germline V gene sequence: CDR1 MNHNS, CDR2 SASEGT. CDR3 residues: CATRTEVGNSPLHF. Here the CDR3 DNA reads TGTGCCACCCGAACGGAAGTTGGTAATTCACCCCTCCACTTT.

This rearrangement joins TRBV9 to TRBJ1-1; a possible D gene is TRBD1 (6 bases). V was cut by 0 bases and J by 9 bases, with 9 bases left in between. Germline-derived CDR1 and CDR2 are SGDLS and YYNGEE. CDR3 size: 12 residues. CDR3 amino acids: CASSVVGGQAFF. CDR3 DNA: TGTGCCAGCAGCGTAGTGGGGGGGCAAGCTTTCTTT.